Shown below are 23 T cell receptor beta chains from a single sample sequenced in a study of molecular identifiers for immune sequencing clone quantification. TCRdb re-called the PCR reads with MiXCR, one entry per CDR3 protein. The sample shows about 500,000 distinct CDR3 sequences, 25% of them seen only once. The material sequenced was naive CD8+ T cells from blood, with Jurkat cell RNA spiked in. Subset meaning: FACS-sorted CD8+CD4-CCR7+CD45RA+ naive T cells. Receptors originate from a human donor in good health. Some libraries in this study had Jurkat cell RNA spiked in.

This clonotype turned up a few times. The chain recombines TRBV6-2 or TRBV6-3 with TRBJ2-2; 10 bases are a match to TRBD2. The CDR3 is 16 residues long. The junction had 4 bases not matched to a gene; V was cut back by 2 bases and J by 4 bases. Germline V gene sequence: CDR1 MNHEY, CDR2 SVGEGT. The CDR3 DNA reads TGTGCCAGCAGTTACCTTCTAGCGGGAGTCACCGGGGAGCTGTTTTTT. Protein: CASSYLLAGVTGELFF.

This clonotype was counted only a few times. This rearrangement joins TRBV6-2 or TRBV6-3 to TRBJ2-1, with TRBD2 identical over 7 bases. The CDR3 length is 16 residues. J lost 2 bases, V lost 6 bases, and 10 bases had no gene match. Per germline, CDR1 MNHEY and CDR2 SVGEGT. The DNA for the CDR3 is TGTGCCAGCAGACCACTAGCGATAGACACCTACAATGAGCAGTTCTTC. It encodes CASRPLAIDTYNEQFF.

A word on this clonotype: The junction differs from germline at one of its ends, possibly a read error. The chain combines TRBV9 with TRBJ1-5; TRBD1 is a possible D gene (5 bases). CDR1 SGDLS and CDR2 YYNGEE come from the germline V gene. This CDR3 spans 14 amino acids. The chain's CDR3 is CANSMGGSNQPQHF. CDR3 sequence (DNA): TGTGCCAACAGCATGGGGGGGAGCAATCAGCCCCAGCATTTT.

Concerning this clonotype: A much larger clone lies a single base off, so this may be a read error. J is TRBJ2-3 and V is TRBV6-1; maybe TRBD1 (6 bases). CDR3 length: 17 amino acids. The germline CDR1 and CDR2 sequences are MNHNS and SASEGT. CDR3 DNA sequence: TGTGCCAGCAGTCAATTGAACGCAGGGGTTAGCACAGATATGCAGTATTTT. It encodes CASSQLNAGVSTDMQYF.

The chain couples TRBV7-3 to TRBJ2-5; D might be TRBD2 (6 bases). The germline V gene has CDR1 SGHTA and CDR2 FQGTGA. V was shortened by 10 bases and J by 4 bases, with 16 bases between the two germline ends. This CDR3 has 13 amino acids. The CDR3 DNA follows: TGTGCCAACAGGTCATACGGGGGAGAGACCCAGTACTTC. Translation gives CANRSYGGETQYF.

There are a few counts of this clonotype. The chain uses TRBV4-1 and TRBJ2-1; TRBD2 matches 16 bases. Per germline, CDR1 MGHRA and CDR2 YSYEKL. Trimming removed 3 bases from V and 9 bases from J; junction bases left unmatched: 8. The CDR3 extends over 17 amino acids. The CDR3 DNA reads TGCGCCAGCAGCCAGCCCGGGACTAGCGGGGGGGCTATTGAGCAGTTCTTC. Translation: CASSQPGTSGGAIEQFF.

The genes are TRBV7-9 and TRBJ2-3; 15 nucleotides align to TRBD2. CDR1 and CDR2 (germline): SEHNR, FQNEAQ (reference sequence). This CDR3 region has 17 residues. Trimming at V came to 1 base and at J to 5 bases, leaving 4 bases not matched to a gene. CDR3 nucleotides: TGTGCCAGCAGCTTAGGACTGGGACTAGCGGGAGGAGATACGCAGTATTTT. It encodes CASSLGLGLAGGDTQYF. Variable domain in full (rest from reference TRBV7-9 and TRBJ2-3): DTGVSQNPRHKITKRGQNVTFRCDPISEHNRLYWYRQTLGQGPEFLTYFQNEAQLEKSRLLSDRFSAERPKGSFSTLEIQRTEQGDSAMYLCASSLGLGLAGGDTQYFGPGTRLTVL.

This clonotype was detected only a few times. The genes are TRBV4-2 and TRBJ1-3; no clear D. Germline V gives CDR1 LGHNA, CDR2 YNFKEQ. V was cut by 0 bases and J by 3 bases, with 9 bases left in between. CDR3 length: 15 residues. The CDR3 DNA reads as TGTGCCAGCAGCCAAGAGTCGTCAGGTGGAAACACCATATATTTT. Encoded protein: CASSQESSGGNTIYF.

This clonotype was detected ten times or more. The chain has TRBV27 and TRBJ2-6; D call uncertain. There are 16 residues in the CDR3. Trimming took 7 bases from V and 0 from J, leaving 13 bases between them. The germline CDR1 and CDR2 sequences are MNHEY and SMNVEV (reference sequence). In nucleotides, the CDR3 is TGTGCCAGCACTCCCATGAGCGCCTCTGGGGCCAACGTCCTGACTTTC. Protein: CASTPMSASGANVLTF.

Only a few counts were recorded for this clonotype. The chain uses TRBV2 and TRBJ2-5; 8 positions match TRBD1. There are 15 residues in the CDR3. Germline CDR1 and CDR2: SNHLY and FYNNEI. V was pared by 8 bases and J by 3 bases, with 11 bases of the junction left unmatched. The CDR3 loop reads CASPGQGLTEETQYF. The CDR3 bases are TGTGCCAGCCCCGGACAGGGTCTCACCGAAGAGACCCAGTACTTC.

The genes are TRBV3-1 and TRBJ1-1, with D perhaps matching TRBD1 (5 bases). Per germline, CDR1 LGHDT and CDR2 YNNKEL (reference sequence). Deletions cut 5 bases from V and 0 bases from J, with 19 bases between. The CDR3 has 17 residues. CDR3 coding DNA: TGTGCCAGCAGCTTCTCAACAATACAGGAGCTGAACACTGAAGCTTTCTTT. This encodes CASSFSTIQELNTEAFF.

This clonotype was detected many times. The chain uses TRBV5-4 and TRBJ1-1, with D hard to call. There are 15 residues in the CDR3. The ends were cut back, 3 bases at V and 2 bases at J, with 14 bases in the middle. The V gene's germline CDR1 is SGHNT and CDR2 YYREEE (reference sequence). The CDR3 loop reads CASSYAPADNTEAFF. The CDR3 DNA is TGTGCCAGCAGCTATGCACCGGCAGATAACACTGAAGCTTTCTTT.

This clonotype was detected ten times or more. The chain recombines TRBV28 with TRBJ2-7; perhaps D is TRBD1 or TRBD2 (6 bases each). V was clipped by 6 bases and J by 8 bases, with 11 bases between them. CDR1 and CDR2 from the germline V gene are MDHEN and SYDVKM. The CDR3 runs 11 residues. CDR3 DNA sequence: TGTGCCAGCAGCCGGGGGACAAAGCAGTACTTC. Its protein is CASSRGTKQYF.

Worth noting for this clonotype: It may be a read error: a sequence one base away is much more abundant. This chain joins TRBV28 and TRBJ2-4, with D hard to call. Between the trimmed V and J ends, which lost 4 bases and 15 bases, there was a span of 25 bases. The germline CDR1 and CDR2 sequences are MDHEN and SYDVKM. The CDR3 has 15 residues. For the CDR3, the DNA is TGTGCCAGCAGTTCGGACCCTTTCGGGTCGTATCGTCGGTACTTC. This gives the protein CASSSDPFGSYRRYF.

The chain carries TRBV20-1 and TRBJ2-3, with D possibly matching TRBD2 (6 bases). The V end lost 6 bases, the J end lost 4 bases, and 8 bases lay between the germline ends. The CDR3 has 11 residues. Germline CDR1 reads DFQATT; CDR2 reads SNEGSKA (reference sequence). CDR3 in DNA: TGCAGTGCGGGCGGGGCAGATACGCAGTATTTT. Encoded protein: CSAGGADTQYF.

This clonotype was recorded many times. The rearrangement joins TRBV2 to TRBJ1-1; D is unclear. Germline CDR1 reads SNHLY; CDR2 reads FYNNEI. Trimming removed 7 bases from V and 3 bases from J, with 9 bases in between. This CDR3 is built from 12 residues. CDR3 in amino acids: CASIGEDTEAFF. The CDR3 bases are TGTGCCAGCATTGGGGAAGACACTGAAGCTTTCTTT.

This chain connects TRBV5-1 to TRBJ1-2, with D possibly matching TRBD1 (5 bases). The V and J ends lost 8 bases and 1 base respectively, with 21 bases between them. Per the germline V gene, CDR1 is SGHRS and CDR2 is YFSETQ. The CDR3 totals 16 residues. The CDR3 spells CASSPRGRIYNYGYTF. The CDR3 region has the DNA TGCGCCAGTTCTCCCCGGGGACGAATATATAACTATGGCTACACCTTC.

This clonotype was recorded a few times. The chain employs TRBV7-9 and TRBJ2-2; 7 bases align to TRBD2. This CDR3 comprises 18 residues. V was pared by 5 bases and J by 3 bases, with 15 bases of the junction left unmatched. CDR1 and CDR2 (germline): SEHNR, FQNEAQ (reference sequence). The CDR3 DNA reads TGTGCCAGCAGCCCCGATTCAGCGGGGTTGGGGTACACCGGGGAGCTGTTTTTT. As protein: CASSPDSAGLGYTGELFF.

This clonotype has a handful of counts. This chain joins TRBV29-1 and TRBJ2-7, with 13 bases identical to TRBD2. The CDR3 length is 15 residues. CDR1 and CDR2 from the germline V gene are SQVTM and ANQGSEA. With 3 bases clipped from V and 0 bases from J, the junction kept 2 bases outside the gene matches. The CDR3 sequence is CSVEGLAGSSYEQYF. In nucleotides, the CDR3 is TGCAGCGTTGAGGGACTAGCGGGAAGCTCCTACGAGCAGTACTTC.

This clonotype was detected ten times or more. The chain recombines TRBV6-2 or TRBV6-3 with TRBJ1-1; possibly TRBD1 for D (5 bases). Trimming pared 2 bases from V and 4 bases from J, leaving 11 bases between. This CDR3 region has 14 residues. Germline assignment: CDR1 MNHEY and CDR2 SVGEGT. The CDR3 DNA reads TGTGCCAGCAGTTACGACAGACGACGCACTGAAGCTTTCTTT. Its translation: CASSYDRRRTEAFF.

This clonotype was detected ten times or more. The chain employs TRBV6-2 or TRBV6-3 and TRBJ2-3, with a weak D call TRBD2 (5 bases). The CDR3 runs to 11 residues. The germline CDR1 and CDR2 sequences are MNHEY and SVGEGT. Trimming took off 8 bases at V and 5 bases at J, with 8 bases between the two ends. CDR3 in amino acids: CASGELDTQYF. The DNA for the CDR3 is TGTGCCAGCGGGGAGTTAGATACGCAGTATTTT.

The CDR3 DNA reads as TGTGCCAGCACTTGGACAGGGTATCGGGTCGGGGAGACCCAGTACTTC. This codes for CASTWTGYRVGETQYF. The V and J genes are TRBV7-2 and TRBJ2-5; 8 nucleotides agree with TRBD1. Losses at the gene ends were 7 bases for V and 5 bases for J; bases not matched to a gene: 15. CDR1 is SGHTA, CDR2 FQGNSA, per germline. This CDR3 has 16 amino acids.

A few counts support this clonotype. The chain couples TRBV30 to TRBJ2-5; either TRBD1 or TRBD2 may fit D (5 bases each). The ends were cut back, 5 bases at V and 5 bases at J, with 18 bases in the middle. Germline V gene lookup returns CDR1 GTSNPN and CDR2 SVGIG (reference sequence). This CDR3 is 14 amino acids long. The CDR3 DNA reads as TGTGCCTGGTCCCTCCGGGGCAGGGATGAGACCCAGTACTTC. Protein sequence: CAWSLRGRDETQYF.